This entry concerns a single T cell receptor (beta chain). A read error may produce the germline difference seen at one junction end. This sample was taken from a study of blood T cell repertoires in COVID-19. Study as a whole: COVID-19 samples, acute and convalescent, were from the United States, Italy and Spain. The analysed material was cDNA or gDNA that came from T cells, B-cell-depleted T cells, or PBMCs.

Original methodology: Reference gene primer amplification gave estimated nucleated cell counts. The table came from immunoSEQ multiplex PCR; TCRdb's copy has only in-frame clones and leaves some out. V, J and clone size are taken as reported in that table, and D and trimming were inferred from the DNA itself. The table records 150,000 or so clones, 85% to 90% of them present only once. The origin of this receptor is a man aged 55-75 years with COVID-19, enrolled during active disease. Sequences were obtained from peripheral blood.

DNA of the CDR3: TGTGCTAGCAGTTTGGGACAGGGATTCAATGAGCAGTTCTTC. Protein product: CASSLGQGFNEQFF. V usage is TRBV7-7 and J usage is TRBJ2-1; TRBD1 matches 9 bases. Germline V CDR1 and CDR2: SSHAT, FNYEAQ (reference sequence). The CDR3 runs to 14 residues.